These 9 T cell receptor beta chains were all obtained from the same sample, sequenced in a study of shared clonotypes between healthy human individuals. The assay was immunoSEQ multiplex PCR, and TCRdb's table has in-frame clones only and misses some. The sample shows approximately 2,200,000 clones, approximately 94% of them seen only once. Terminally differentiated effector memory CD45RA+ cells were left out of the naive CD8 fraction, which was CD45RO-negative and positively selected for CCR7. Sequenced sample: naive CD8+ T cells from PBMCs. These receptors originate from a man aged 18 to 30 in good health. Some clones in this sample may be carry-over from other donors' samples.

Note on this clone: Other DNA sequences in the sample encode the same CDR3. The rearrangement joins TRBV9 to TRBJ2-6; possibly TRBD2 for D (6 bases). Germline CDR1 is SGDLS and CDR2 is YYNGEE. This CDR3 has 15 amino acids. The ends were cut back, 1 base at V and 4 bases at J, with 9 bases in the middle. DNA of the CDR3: TGTGCCAGCAGCGTACGGGGGACCGGGGCCAACGTCCTGACTTTC. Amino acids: CASSVRGTGANVLTF.

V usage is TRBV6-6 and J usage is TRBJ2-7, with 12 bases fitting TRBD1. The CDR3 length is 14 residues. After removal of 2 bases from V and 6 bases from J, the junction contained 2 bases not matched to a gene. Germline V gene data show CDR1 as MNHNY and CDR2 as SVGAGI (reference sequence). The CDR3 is CASSYGDRGPEQYF. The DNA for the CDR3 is TGTGCCAGCAGTTACGGGGACAGGGGGCCCGAGCAGTACTTC.

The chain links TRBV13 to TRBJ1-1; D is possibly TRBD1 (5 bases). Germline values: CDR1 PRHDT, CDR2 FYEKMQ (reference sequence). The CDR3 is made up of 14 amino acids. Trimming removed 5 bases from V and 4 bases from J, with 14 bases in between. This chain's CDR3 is CASSGGARATEAFF. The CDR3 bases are TGTGCCAGCAGCGGGGGAGCAAGGGCCACTGAAGCTTTCTTT.

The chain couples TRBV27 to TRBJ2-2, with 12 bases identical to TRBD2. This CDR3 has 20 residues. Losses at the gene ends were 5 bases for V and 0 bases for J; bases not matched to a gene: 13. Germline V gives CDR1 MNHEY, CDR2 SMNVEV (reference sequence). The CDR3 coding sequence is TGTGCCAGCAGTCTCTCAACCGGGACTAGCGGGCTGACGAACACCGGGGAGCTGTTTTTT. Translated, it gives CASSLSTGTSGLTNTGELFF.

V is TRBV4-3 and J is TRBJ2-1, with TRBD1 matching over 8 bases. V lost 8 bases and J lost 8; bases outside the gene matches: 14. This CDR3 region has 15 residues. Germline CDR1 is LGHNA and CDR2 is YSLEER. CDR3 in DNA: TGCGCCAGCGGGCGTAGCGTGGACAGGGCCCATGAGCAGTTCTTC. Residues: CASGRSVDRAHEQFF.

DNA for the CDR3: TGTGCCTGGAGTCCCCCCGCGTTAGGGGTCGGACCCTACGAGCAGTACTTC. Translating gives CAWSPPALGVGPYEQYF. The chain joins TRBV30 to TRBJ2-7, with a possible D match to TRBD1 (5 bases). Per the germline V gene, CDR1 is GTSNPN and CDR2 is SVGIG (reference sequence). The CDR3 sequence is 17 residues long. V lost 2 bases to trimming and J lost 2 bases, with 22 bases between them.

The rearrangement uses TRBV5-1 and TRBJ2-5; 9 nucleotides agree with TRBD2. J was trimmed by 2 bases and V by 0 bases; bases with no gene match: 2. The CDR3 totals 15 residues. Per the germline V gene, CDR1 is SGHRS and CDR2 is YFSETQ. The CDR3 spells CASSLASGVQETQYF. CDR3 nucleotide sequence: TGCGCCAGCAGCTTGGCTAGCGGGGTTCAAGAGACCCAGTACTTC.

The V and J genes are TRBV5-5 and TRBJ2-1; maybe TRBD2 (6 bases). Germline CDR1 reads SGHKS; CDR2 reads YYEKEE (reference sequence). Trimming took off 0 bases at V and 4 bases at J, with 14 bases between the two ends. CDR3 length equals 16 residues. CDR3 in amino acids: CASSLGWASVYNEQFF. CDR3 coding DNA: TGTGCCAGCAGCTTGGGGTGGGCTAGCGTGTACAATGAGCAGTTCTTC.

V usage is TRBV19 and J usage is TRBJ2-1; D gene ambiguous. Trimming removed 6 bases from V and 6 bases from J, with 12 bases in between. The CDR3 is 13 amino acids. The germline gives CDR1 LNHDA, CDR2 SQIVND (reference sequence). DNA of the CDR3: TGTGCCAGTAGCCACAGTCGGGTCAATGAGCAGTTCTTC. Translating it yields CASSHSRVNEQFF.